Below, 24 T cell receptor beta chains from the same sample are listed, as sequenced in a study of tumor-infiltrating lymphocytes in localized non-small cell lung cancer. The protocol was immunoSEQ multiplex PCR, while the TCRdb copy is restricted to in-frame clones and leaves out a portion. The repertoire has 15,000 to 20,000 clones, 70% to 75% of them found once; the top ten carry 4.3%. Sequencing used lung tumor tissue. These receptors were taken from a human donor with non-small cell lung cancer.

This clone showed up just once. The J gene is TRBJ2-3, the V gene TRBV2; the D gene is possibly TRBD1 (6 bases). The CDR3 totals 14 residues. Germline-derived CDR1 and CDR2 are SNHLY and FYNNEI. V was clipped by 3 bases and J by 0 bases, with 7 bases between them. CDR3 DNA sequence: TGTGCCAGCAGTGATAGGGGGAGCACAGATACGCAGTATTTT. Translated, it gives CASSDRGSTDTQYF.

The table lists this clone with a few counts. This rearrangement joins TRBV5-6 to TRBJ1-3; no firm D call. The CDR3 has 14 residues. V lost 4 bases and J 2 bases, leaving 10 bases between the germline ends. Germline CDR1 reads SGHDT; CDR2 reads YYEEEE. CDR3 region: CASSRREPGNTIYF. In DNA form, the CDR3 reads TGTGCCAGCAGCCGAAGGGAGCCTGGAAACACCATATATTTT.

This chain uses TRBV7-2 with TRBJ2-7; 9 bases fit TRBD2. The V gene's germline CDR1 is SGHTA and CDR2 FQGNSA. The CDR3 consists of 14 residues. V dropped 4 bases and J dropped 7; count of bases not matched to a gene: 8. For the CDR3, the DNA is TGTGCCAGCAGCTCCCCGGGACTAGCTGAAGAGCAGTACTTC. It is translated as CASSSPGLAEEQYF.

This clone was recorded a few times. The chain recombines TRBV28 with TRBJ2-7; 7 bases align to TRBD2. The ends lost 5 bases at V and 0 bases at J; junction bases unmatched: 7. Germline V CDR1 and CDR2: MDHEN, SYDVKM. This CDR3 comprises 15 residues. DNA for the CDR3: TGTGCCAGCAGTGCGGGAGACCGGGACTCCTACGAGCAGTACTTC. Amino acids: CASSAGDRDSYEQYF.

The chain is built from TRBV7-6 and TRBJ1-1; D remains unclear. Trimming took off 6 bases at V and 0 bases at J, with 5 bases between the two ends. This CDR3 region has 12 residues. Germline values: CDR1 SGHVS, CDR2 FNYEAQ. This chain's CDR3 is CASRSMNTEAFF. The CDR3 DNA sequence: TGTGCCAGCAGGAGTATGAACACTGAAGCTTTCTTT.

The gene calls are TRBV13 and TRBJ1-3, with D perhaps TRBD1 (5 bases). The length of the CDR3 is 14 residues. V was clipped by 2 bases and J by 2 bases, with 7 bases between them. Germline CDR1 and CDR2: PRHDT and FYEKMQ (reference sequence). The CDR3 here is CASSLLGAGNTIYF. The CDR3 DNA reads TGTGCCAGCAGCTTATTAGGGGCTGGAAACACCATATATTTT.

Comments on this clone: The sample has other DNA sequences that encode this CDR3 too. The chain is built from TRBV6-6 and TRBJ1-3; D unclear. The germline V gene has CDR1 MNHNY and CDR2 SVGAGI (reference sequence). The CDR3 is 15 residues long. The V end lost 0 bases, the J end lost 4 bases, and 10 bases lay between the germline ends. This chain's CDR3 is CASSYSPGSGNTIYF. DNA of the CDR3: TGTGCCAGCAGTTACTCTCCGGGTTCAGGAAACACCATATATTTT.

This sequence joins TRBV19 and TRBJ1-3; the D is unclear. Germline V lookup: CDR1 LNHDA, CDR2 SQIVND (reference sequence). The CDR3 runs 13 residues. Trimming left V 10 bases short and J 1 base short, with 11 bases between. CDR3 sequence: CATSPGSGNTIYF. The CDR3 DNA reads TGTGCCACCTCACCGGGGTCTGGAAACACCATATATTTT.

J is TRBJ2-7 and V is TRBV27; TRBD2 aligns across 12 bases. This CDR3 has 18 residues. Trimming cost V 8 bases and J 0 bases; bases outside gene matches: 14. Germline CDR1 MNHEY, CDR2 SMNVEV (reference sequence). The CDR3 DNA reads TGTGCCAGCGGCCGCCCGACTAGCGGGGGTGAATACTCCTACGAGCAGTACTTC. Its translation is CASGRPTSGGEYSYEQYF.

This clone was seen a handful of times. This CDR3 reads CASRPFQATGELFF. The DNA for the CDR3 is TGTGCCAGTAGGCCCTTCCAAGCCACCGGGGAGCTGTTTTTT. V and J are TRBV6-4 and TRBJ2-2; D is undetermined. V was shortened by 9 bases and J by 4 bases, with 15 bases between the two germline ends. The germline gives CDR1 MRHNA, CDR2 SNTAGT. There are 14 residues in the CDR3.

The rearrangement links TRBV6-6 to TRBJ2-7; the D gene is possibly TRBD2 (6 bases). The CDR3 runs to 14 residues. V dropped 2 bases and J dropped 6 bases, with 14 bases sitting between them. The V gene's germline CDR1 is MNHNY and CDR2 SVGAGI (reference sequence). The CDR3 here is CASSYGRGSVEQYF. The CDR3 bases are TGTGCCAGCAGTTACGGGCGGGGATCGGTCGAGCAGTACTTC.

V usage is TRBV28 and J usage is TRBJ2-7; no reliable D call. Germline V gives CDR1 MDHEN, CDR2 SYDVKM. The V end lost 5 bases, the J end lost 4 bases, and 12 bases lay between the germline ends. This CDR3 contains 13 residues. The CDR3 loop reads CASSPPPGYEQYF. CDR3 coding DNA: TGTGCCAGCAGTCCCCCCCCTGGGTACGAGCAGTACTTC.

The V gene is TRBV6-6, the J gene TRBJ1-5, with D possibly being TRBD1 (6 bases). The CDR3 consists of 15 residues. Trimming removed 7 bases at V and 2 bases at J, with 15 bases between. Germline V gives CDR1 MNHNY, CDR2 SVGAGI (reference sequence). The CDR3 DNA reads as TGTGCCAGCACTGGGGGGCCAGGGGGCAATCAGCCCCAGCATTTT. Translated, it gives CASTGGPGGNQPQHF.

V gene TRBV2 combines with J gene TRBJ1-2; D is unclear. Germline-derived CDR1 and CDR2 are SNHLY and FYNNEI. This CDR3 is built from 13 residues. Trimming removed 3 bases at V and 4 bases at J, with 9 bases between. For the CDR3, the DNA is TGTGCCAGCAGTGAGAGCAGAATCTATGGCTACACCTTC. This encodes CASSESRIYGYTF. The whole variable domain, remainder taken from reference TRBV2 and TRBJ1-2, is EPEVTQTPSHQVTQMGQEVILRCVPISNHLYFYWYRQILGQKVEFLVSFYNNEISEKSEIFDDQFSVERPDGSNFTLKIRSTKLEDSAMYFCASSESRIYGYTFGSGTRLTVV.

The rearrangement uses TRBV4-2 and TRBJ1-6; D uncertain. The CDR3 length is 17 residues. V lost 1 base and J lost 0, with 10 bases in between. Germline-derived CDR1 and CDR2 are LGHNA and YNFKEQ. Here the CDR3 reads CASSQVPGSSYNSPLHF. In DNA form, the CDR3 reads TGTGCCAGCAGCCAAGTGCCGGGTAGCTCCTATAATTCACCCCTCCACTTT.

The chain joins TRBV28 to TRBJ1-2; TRBD1 matches 10 bases. CDR3 length: 14 residues. The V and J ends lost 5 bases and 4 bases, in that order; junction bases with no gene match: 4. Germline CDR1 MDHEN, CDR2 SYDVKM. This CDR3 reads CASSRQGASYGYTF. CDR3 DNA sequence: TGTGCCAGCAGTCGACAGGGGGCGAGCTATGGCTACACCTTC.

DNA of the CDR3: TGTGCCAGCAGCTTAGCTAGCTCCGGGGAGCTGTTTTTT. It encodes CASSLASSGELFF. The chain combines TRBV7-8 with TRBJ2-2; D is unresolved. Trimming shortened V by 0 bases and J by 6 bases, and 5 bases separated the two germline ends. Germline V CDR1 and CDR2: SGHVS, FQNEAQ. This CDR3 region has 13 residues.

The V and J genes are TRBV7-3 and TRBJ2-1; TRBD2 agrees at 13 bases. The CDR3 has 17 residues. Looked up from germline, CDR1 is SGHTA and CDR2 is FQGTGA. The V segment lost 4 bases and the J segment 6 bases; nucleotides outside the gene matches: 9. The CDR3 DNA reads TGTGCCAGCAGCTCGTCACCGGGACTAGCGGGATTCAATGAGCAGTTCTTC. It yields the protein CASSSSPGLAGFNEQFF.

CDR3 protein: CAWNSGLDTGELFF. The CDR3 DNA follows: TGTGCCTGGAATTCGGGGTTGGACACCGGGGAGCTGTTTTTT. The chain is built from TRBV30 and TRBJ2-2; D possibly corresponds to TRBD2 (5 bases). V lost 4 bases, J lost 3 bases, and 12 bases lay in between. Germline V gene lookup returns CDR1 GTSNPN and CDR2 SVGIG (reference sequence). The CDR3 contains 14 residues.

This chain connects TRBV6-5 to TRBJ1-4, with D hard to call. The CDR3 runs 14 residues. Trimming cost V 6 bases and J 2 bases, with 10 bases left between them. CDR1 MNHEY and CDR2 SVGAGI come from the germline V gene. The CDR3 is CASRKVSTNEKLFF. CDR3 coding DNA: TGTGCCAGCAGAAAAGTTAGTACTAATGAAAAACTGTTTTTT.

V is TRBV6-4 and J is TRBJ2-3; TRBD2 matches 10 bases. In germline, CDR1 is MRHNA, CDR2 SNTAGT. V dropped 0 bases and J dropped 4; count of bases not matched to a gene: 4. The CDR3 covers 16 residues. Here the CDR3 reads CASSDSASGSADTQYF. Here the CDR3 DNA reads TGTGCCAGCAGTGACTCCGCTAGCGGGAGTGCAGATACGCAGTATTTT.

The chain couples TRBV5-1 to TRBJ1-1, with 10 bases that match TRBD1. Trimming cost V 4 bases and J 4 bases; bases outside gene matches: 7. The CDR3 runs 15 residues. Looked up from germline, CDR1 is SGHRS and CDR2 is YFSETQ. Here the CDR3 DNA reads TGCGCCAGCAGCGTGGGACAGGGGATGTTCACTGAAGCTTTCTTT. It specifies CASSVGQGMFTEAFF.

The chain joins TRBV7-2 to TRBJ1-2; the D gene is possibly TRBD1 (5 bases). Germline V CDR1 and CDR2: SGHTA, FQGNSA. Trimming stripped 1 base from V and 7 bases from J, with 19 bases between. This CDR3 has 16 residues. Written as DNA, the CDR3 is TGTGCCAGCAGCTTAGGAGGGCAGGGTCGGGATCGTGGCTACACCTTC. Protein product: CASSLGGQGRDRGYTF. The full variable domain, completed using reference TRBV7-2 and TRBJ1-2, is GAGVSQSPSNKVTEKGKDVELRCDPISGHTALYWYRQSLGQGLEFLIYFQGNSAPDKSGLPSDRFSAERTGGSVSTLTIQRTQQEDSAVYLCASSLGGQGRDRGYTFGSGTRLTVV.

The chain combines TRBV19 with TRBJ2-3; 11 bases line up with TRBD2. Germline CDR1 reads LNHDA; CDR2 reads SQIVND (reference sequence). J was trimmed by 0 bases and V by 3 bases; bases with no gene match: 2. This CDR3 spans 16 amino acids. The CDR3 protein is CASSMGLAESTDTQYF. In DNA, the CDR3 is TGTGCCAGTAGTATGGGACTAGCGGAGAGCACAGATACGCAGTATTTT. Full variable domain (rest looked up from reference TRBV19 and TRBJ2-3): DGGITQSPKYLFRKEGQNVTLSCEQNLNHDAMYWYRQDPGQGLRLIYYSQIVNDFQKGDIAEGYSVSREKKESFPLTVTSAQKNPTAFYLCASSMGLAESTDTQYFGPGTRLTVL.